The 16 T cell receptor beta chains below all came from one sample that was sequenced in a study of shared clonotypes between healthy human individuals. Data came from immunoSEQ multiplex PCR; TCRdb stores just in-frame clones and leaves some out. The sample contains 2,500,000 or so clones, approximately 94% of which appear only once. Input material: naive CD4+ T cells sorted from blood. The sample's subset: CD45RA+ positively selected. The receptors were gathered from a man younger than 35 in good health.

Only one count was recorded for this clone. Different DNA sequences within this sample yield the same CDR3. This chain links TRBV28 with TRBJ1-4, with D unclear. The V end lost 3 bases, the J end lost 8 bases, and 7 bases lay between the germline ends. The CDR3 is made up of 12 amino acids. CDR1 is MDHEN and CDR2 is SYDVKM in the germline V gene. The CDR3 loop is CASSFGREKLFF. As DNA, the CDR3 is TGTGCCAGCAGTTTCGGGCGAGAAAAACTGTTTTTT.

The rearrangement joins TRBV11-2 to TRBJ2-1, with 9 bases identical to TRBD1. The CDR3 runs 17 residues. V shed 5 bases and J 7 bases; nucleotides not matched to a gene: 15. The germline V gene encodes CDR1 SGHAT and CDR2 FQNNGV. The CDR3: CASSVYLGTGTSNEQFF. The DNA of the CDR3 is TGTGCCAGCAGCGTGTATCTGGGGACAGGGACGTCTAATGAGCAGTTCTTC.

The chain links TRBV4-1 to TRBJ2-1, with D perhaps TRBD2 (7 bases). The germline CDR1 and CDR2 sequences are MGHRA and YSYEKL. Trimming left V 6 bases short and J 1 base short, with 16 bases between. CDR3 length equals 16 residues. CDR3 region: CASRDPRGASYNEQFF. The CDR3 DNA reads TGCGCCAGCAGGGACCCTCGGGGGGCGTCCTACAATGAGCAGTTCTTC.

The chain joins TRBV6-1 to TRBJ1-2; 10 bases match TRBD1. The germline V gene has CDR1 MNHNS and CDR2 SASEGT. This CDR3 is built from 16 residues. V lost 4 bases to trimming and J lost 6 bases; unmatched junction nucleotides: 11. The CDR3 is CASSARVTGGNHGYTF. As DNA, the CDR3 is TGTGCCAGCAGTGCGAGAGTGACAGGGGGCAACCATGGCTACACCTTC.

The chain has TRBV30 and TRBJ1-2; D is ambiguous. CDR3 length: 11 residues. Deletions cut 5 bases from V and 3 bases from J, with 7 bases between. Germline CDR1 reads GTSNPN; CDR2 reads SVGIG (reference sequence). DNA for the CDR3: TGTGCCTGGGCCCTTGACTATGGCTACACCTTC. Translation: CAWALDYGYTF.

The chain uses TRBV7-2 and TRBJ2-2; D is perhaps TRBD1 or TRBD2 (5 bases each). V gave up 5 bases and J gave up 2 bases, with 12 bases separating them. The CDR3 is 15 amino acids. Per the germline V gene, CDR1 is SGHTA and CDR2 is FQGNSA. The CDR3: CASSPGTTNTGELFF. In DNA, the CDR3 is TGTGCCAGCAGCCCCGGGACCACAAACACCGGGGAGCTGTTTTTT.

This chain links TRBV7-2 with TRBJ2-7; 10 bases fit TRBD1. CDR3 length equals 15 residues. The germline V gene encodes CDR1 SGHTA and CDR2 FQGNSA. V shed 8 bases and J 7 bases; nucleotides not matched to a gene: 14. CDR3 amino acids: CASETGRDRGGEQYF. The CDR3 DNA reads as TGTGCCAGCGAAACCGGACGGGACAGGGGCGGGGAGCAGTACTTC.

This sequence joins TRBV5-6 and TRBJ2-7, with 9 bases that match TRBD1. This CDR3 is built from 14 residues. The germline V gene has CDR1 SGHDT and CDR2 YYEEEE. With 4 bases clipped from V and 7 bases from J, the junction kept 9 bases outside the gene matches. The CDR3 sequence is CASSKTGGKGEQYF. CDR3 nucleotide sequence: TGTGCCAGCAGCAAAACAGGGGGCAAGGGAGAGCAGTACTTC.

V gene TRBV5-6 combines with J gene TRBJ2-2; maybe TRBD1 (5 bases). Trimming took 1 base from V and 0 from J, leaving 10 bases between them. The CDR3 loop spans 16 amino acids. Germline CDR1 and CDR2: SGHDT and YYEEEE. CDR3 sequence: CASSLRQTSNTGELFF. The CDR3 nucleotides read TGTGCCAGCAGCTTGCGACAGACCTCGAACACCGGGGAGCTGTTTTTT.

For this clone: Within the sample, other DNA sequences also encode this same CDR3. J is TRBJ1-2 and V is TRBV19; 8 positions agree with TRBD1. Germline values: CDR1 LNHDA, CDR2 SQIVND (reference sequence). J gave up 4 bases and V 6 bases, and 7 bases lay outside the gene matches. This CDR3 has 14 residues. The CDR3 region is CASSITDRGYGYTF. CDR3 nucleotide sequence: TGTGCCAGTAGCATAACAGACAGGGGCTATGGCTACACCTTC.

As for this clone: Other DNA sequences of this sample code for an identical CDR3. The chain employs TRBV5-1 and TRBJ2-1; no firm D call. With 4 bases removed from V and 0 bases from J, the gap between germline ends came to 8 bases. The CDR3 covers 14 residues. Per germline, CDR1 SGHRS and CDR2 YFSETQ. CDR3 residues: CASSLSSSYNEQFF. Here the CDR3 DNA reads TGCGCCAGCAGCCTTTCGAGCTCCTACAATGAGCAGTTCTTC.

This clone was counted a single time. This rearrangement joins TRBV2 to TRBJ2-3, with 10 bases fitting TRBD2. J gave up 5 bases and V 6 bases, and 5 bases lay outside the gene matches. The CDR3 loop spans 14 amino acids. The germline gives CDR1 SNHLY, CDR2 FYNNEI. The DNA of the CDR3 is TGTGCCAGCAGACTAGCGGGGTTCGGAGATACGCAGTATTTT. It translates to CASRLAGFGDTQYF.

The V and J genes are TRBV27 and TRBJ2-5; perhaps D is TRBD1 or TRBD2 (6 bases each). From germline, CDR1 is MNHEY and CDR2 SMNVEV (reference sequence). Trimming left V 3 bases short and J 8 bases short, with 16 bases between. CDR3 size: 14 residues. In DNA, the CDR3 is TGTGCCAGCAGTTTCCGCACTGAGGGGGGCACCCAGTACTTC. Translation gives CASSFRTEGGTQYF.

The genes are TRBV2 and TRBJ2-5; D tentatively reads TRBD1 or TRBD2 (5 bases each). This CDR3 has 12 residues. The germline V and J ends were trimmed by 6 bases and 5 bases, with 10 bases remaining between them. Germline lookup yields CDR1 SNHLY and CDR2 FYNNEI. The CDR3 DNA follows: TGTGCCAGCAGCCGGGACGGGGAGACCCAGTACTTC. This encodes CASSRDGETQYF.

The rearrangement joins TRBV28 to TRBJ2-4; tentative D call: TRBD1 (6 bases). Per germline, CDR1 MDHEN and CDR2 SYDVKM. V dropped 1 base and J dropped 2 bases, with 15 bases sitting between them. This CDR3 contains 17 residues. CDR3 amino acids: CASSLYQRQVSKNIQYF. The DNA of the CDR3 is TGTGCCAGCAGTTTATACCAAAGACAGGTCTCCAAAAACATTCAGTACTTC.

The chain employs TRBV6-6 and TRBJ2-1; D is undetermined. Trimming took off 8 bases at V and 8 bases at J, with 13 bases between the two ends. The CDR3 length is 12 residues. Germline lookup yields CDR1 MNHNY and CDR2 SVGAGI (reference sequence). The CDR3 is CASATNSYEQFF. The CDR3 DNA reads TGTGCCAGCGCGACAAACAGCTATGAGCAGTTCTTC.